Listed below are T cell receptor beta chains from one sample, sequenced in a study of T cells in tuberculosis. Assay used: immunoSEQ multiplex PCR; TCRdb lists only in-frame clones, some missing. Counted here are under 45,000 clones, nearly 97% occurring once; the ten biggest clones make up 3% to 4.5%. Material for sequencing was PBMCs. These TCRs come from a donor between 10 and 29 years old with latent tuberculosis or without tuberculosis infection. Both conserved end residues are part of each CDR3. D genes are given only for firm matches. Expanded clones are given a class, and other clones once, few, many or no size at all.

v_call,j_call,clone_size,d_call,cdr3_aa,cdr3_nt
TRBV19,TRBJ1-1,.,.,CASRKGQNTEAFF,TGTGCCAGTAGGAAGGGACAAAACACTGAAGCTTTCTTT
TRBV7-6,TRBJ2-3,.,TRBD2,CASSLTSGSTDTQYF,TGTGCCAGCAGCTTAACTAGCGGAAGCACAGATACGCAGTATTTT
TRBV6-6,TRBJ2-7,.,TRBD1,CASSSGTGNYEQYF,TGTGCCAGCAGTTCAGGGACAGGGAACTACGAGCAGTACTTC
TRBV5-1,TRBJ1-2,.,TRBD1,CASSYTPAGGNYGYTF,TGCGCCAGCAGCTATACCCCAGCAGGGGGTAACTATGGCTACACCTTC
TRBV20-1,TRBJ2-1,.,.,CSAKPRNEQFF,TGCAGTGCGAAGCCCCGAAATGAGCAGTTCTTC
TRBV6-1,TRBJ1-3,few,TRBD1,CASRDRGWPGNTIYF,TGTGCCAGCAGGGACAGGGGCTGGCCTGGAAACACCATATATTTT
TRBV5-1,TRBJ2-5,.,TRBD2,CASSFYFLAGEQETQYF,TGCGCCAGCAGCTTTTACTTCCTAGCGGGGGAACAAGAGACCCAGTACTTC
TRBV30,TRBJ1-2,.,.,CAWSVRGGLGYTF,TGTGCCTGGAGTGTACGCGGGGGCCTCGGCTACACCTTC
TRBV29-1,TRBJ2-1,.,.,CSVQQGVGEQFF,TGCAGCGTTCAACAGGGAGTGGGTGAGCAGTTCTTC
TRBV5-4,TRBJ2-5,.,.,CASSGDLDSSSRTQYF,TGTGCCAGCAGCGGCGATCTTGACAGCTCCTCCAGGACCCAGTACTTC
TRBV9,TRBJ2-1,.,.,CASSVGESSYNEQFF,TGTGCCAGCAGCGTAGGAGAGAGCTCCTACAATGAGCAGTTCTTC
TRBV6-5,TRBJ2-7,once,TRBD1,CASRRQGELYEQYF,TGTGCCAGCAGGAGACAGGGGGAGTTGTACGAGCAGTACTTC
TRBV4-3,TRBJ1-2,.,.,CASSQDAYSNYGYTF,TGCGCCAGCAGCCAAGACGCATACTCGAACTATGGCTACACCTTC
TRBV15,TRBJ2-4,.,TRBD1,CATSRLRQGNIQYF,TGTGCCACCAGCAGATTGCGACAGGGGAACATTCAGTACTTC
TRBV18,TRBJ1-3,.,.,CASRKGGTYSGNTIYF,TGTGCCAGCCGGAAAGGAGGGACCTACTCTGGAAACACCATATATTTT
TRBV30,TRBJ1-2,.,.,CAWSVRNRMENGYTF,TGTGCCTGGAGTGTACGGAACAGGATGGAAAATGGCTACACCTTC
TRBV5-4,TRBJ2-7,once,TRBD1,CASSNRQGFPYEQYF,TGTGCCAGCAGCAATAGACAGGGTTTCCCCTACGAGCAGTACTTC
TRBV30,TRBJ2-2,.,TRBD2,CAWSAIGGGPGELFF,TGTGCCTGGAGTGCCATAGGCGGGGGGCCCGGGGAGCTGTTTTTT
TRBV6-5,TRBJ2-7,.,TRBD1,CASAPDRGREQYF,TGTGCCAGCGCGCCGGACAGGGGCAGGGAGCAGTACTTC
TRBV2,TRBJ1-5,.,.,CASQTHTLSNQPQHF,TGTGCCAGCCAGACACATACTTTGAGCAATCAGCCCCAGCATTTT
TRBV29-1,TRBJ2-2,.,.,CSVEPGNTGELFF,TGCAGCGTTGAACCCGGGAACACCGGGGAGCTGTTTTTT
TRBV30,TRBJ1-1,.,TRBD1,CARVPFRDRVSHLNTEAFF,TGTGCCCGGGTCCCCTTCCGGGACAGGGTGTCTCATTTGAACACTGAAGCTTTCTTT
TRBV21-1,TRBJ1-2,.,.,CVRQGGLSPNGYTF,TGTGTCCGACAGGGAGGTCTCTCTCCGAATGGCTACACCTTC
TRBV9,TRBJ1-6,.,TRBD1,CASSETGALNSPLHF,TGTGCCAGCAGCGAGACAGGGGCCCTTAATTCACCCCTCCACTTT
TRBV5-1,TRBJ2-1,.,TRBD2,CASSSLAGGHNEQFF,TGCGCCAGCAGCTCGCTAGCGGGGGGGCACAATGAGCAGTTCTTC